A single sample is the source of the 9 T cell receptor beta chains below, sequenced in a study of T cell responses to AZD1222 COVID-19 vaccine. The data were produced by immunoSEQ multiplex PCR, yet TCRdb's version contains in-frame clones alone and is incomplete. This sample has approximately 170,000 clones; around 90% occur once, and the top ten carry around 4.4%. Sequences were derived from peripheral blood, sampled on day 0 of AZD1222 vaccination. The receptors here all came from an adult in good health.

This chain uses TRBV4-1 with TRBJ2-1, with D hard to call. V lost 4 bases to trimming and J lost 5 bases, with 9 bases between them. The length of the CDR3 is 13 residues. Germline-derived CDR1 and CDR2 are MGHRA and YSYEKL. The DNA of the CDR3 is TGCGCCAGCAGCCCAATGGTCCACAATGAGCAGTTCTTC. Translating it yields CASSPMVHNEQFF.

The CDR3 nucleotides read TGTGCCAGCTCACCAGACAGGGGGGCTAATGAGCAGTTCTTC. Translation: CASSPDRGANEQFF. The chain uses TRBV18 and TRBJ2-1, with 9 bases identical to TRBD1. The CDR3 covers 14 residues. The ends lost 2 bases at V and 7 bases at J; junction bases unmatched: 3. Per the germline V gene, CDR1 is KGHSH and CDR2 is LQKENI.

The chain recombines TRBV24-1 with TRBJ1-2; no reliable D call. This CDR3 has 12 amino acids. With 6 bases removed from V and 0 bases from J, the gap between germline ends came to 4 bases. CDR1 KGHDR and CDR2 SFDVKD come from the germline V gene. Written as DNA, the CDR3 is TGTGCCACCAGTATGGCTAACTATGGCTACACCTTC. This sequence encodes CATSMANYGYTF.

The gene calls are TRBV6-4 and TRBJ1-1; D is unresolved. Looked up from germline, CDR1 is MRHNA and CDR2 is SNTAGT. This CDR3 is built from 13 residues. Trimming removed 4 bases at V and 2 bases at J, with 8 bases between. CDR3 nucleotide sequence: TGTGCCAGCAGTGTAAACTTTAACACTGAAGCTTTCTTT. Protein sequence: CASSVNFNTEAFF.

This chain uses TRBV28 with TRBJ1-6; 9 bases map to TRBD1. The junction had 3 bases not matched to a gene; V was cut back by 2 bases and J by 7 bases. The CDR3 is made up of 15 amino acids. Germline assignment: CDR1 MDHEN and CDR2 SYDVKM. The CDR3 loop reads CASSLEGQGNSPLHF. The CDR3 DNA is TGTGCCAGCAGTTTAGAGGGACAGGGAAATTCACCCCTCCACTTT. Full variable domain (rest looked up from reference TRBV28 and TRBJ1-6): DVKVTQSSRYLVKRTGEKVFLECVQDMDHENMFWYRQDPGLGLRLIYFSYDVKMKEKGDIPEGYSVSREKKERFSLILESASTNQTSMYLCASSLEGQGNSPLHFGNGTRLTVT.

The rearrangement joins TRBV5-1 to TRBJ2-1; D call uncertain. This CDR3 region has 15 residues. V dropped 3 bases and J dropped 2 bases, with 12 bases sitting between them. Germline loops: CDR1 SGHRS, CDR2 YFSETQ. The CDR3 bases are TGCGCCAGCAGCTATCGCCCGGGCGCCTACAATGAGCAGTTCTTC. Protein: CASSYRPGAYNEQFF.

This clone was counted a few times. The V call is TRBV12-3 or TRBV12-4, the J call TRBJ1-1; D not certain. V lost 1 base and J 5 bases, leaving 5 bases between the germline ends. This CDR3 comprises 12 residues. The CDR3 bases are TGTGCCAGCAGTTTAGTGGGAACTGAAGCTTTCTTT. Its translation is CASSLVGTEAFF.

This chain connects TRBV6-5 to TRBJ1-2, with D hard to call. V lost 8 bases and J 8 bases, leaving 18 bases between the germline ends. This CDR3 is 13 amino acids long. Germline values: CDR1 MNHEY, CDR2 SVGAGI. Written as DNA, the CDR3 is TGTGCCAGCCGGGGTCTGTGGGCCCCCGGCTACACCTTC. Translating it yields CASRGLWAPGYTF.

The chain carries TRBV9 and TRBJ2-7; D is tentatively TRBD1 or TRBD2 (5 bases each). Trimming left V 0 bases short and J 7 bases short, with 17 bases between. CDR1 and CDR2 (germline): SGDLS, YYNGEE. The CDR3 runs to 15 residues. CDR3 amino acids: CASSVGEPGLVEQYF. As DNA, the CDR3 is TGTGCCAGCAGCGTAGGAGAGCCGGGGCTTGTAGAGCAGTACTTC. Together with reference TRBV9 and TRBJ2-7, the CDR3 gives the full variable domain: DSGVTQTPKHLITATGQRVTLRCSPRSGDLSVYWYQQSLDQGLQFLIQYYNGEERAKGNILERFSAQQFPDLHSELNLSSLELGDSALYFCASSVGEPGLVEQYFGPGTRLTVT.